Presented here are 2 T cell receptor beta chains from one specimen sequenced in a study of CD8 T cells in Susac syndrome. An amount of RNA that ranged from roughly 0.45 to 1 ug was reverse transcribed with random hexamers. From the immunoSEQ multiplex PCR reads, TCRdb called clonotypes with MiXCR, one entry per CDR3 protein. This table holds approximately 100,000 distinct CDR3 sequences, approximately 95% found once. The sample consisted of CD8+ T cells from PBMCs. The receptors were gathered from a human donor with Susac syndrome.

The gene calls are TRBV7-8 and TRBJ2-3; a possible D gene is TRBD1 (6 bases). The CDR3 is 17 amino acids. Germline V CDR1 and CDR2: SGHVS, FQNEAQ. V was cut by 5 bases and J by 4 bases, with 22 bases left in between. The CDR3 region has the DNA TGTGCCAGCAGCACTCCACCGGGACACCCTGTACCAGATACGCAGTATTTT. This codes for CASSTPPGHPVPDTQYF.

The J gene is TRBJ2-5, the V gene TRBV3-1; D tentatively fits TRBD1 or TRBD2 (6 bases each). V was cut by 4 bases and J by 4 bases, with 19 bases left in between. CDR3 length: 16 residues. Germline CDR1 is LGHDT and CDR2 is YNNKEL (reference sequence). The CDR3 loop reads CASSPPGAQGGETQYF. The CDR3 DNA reads TGTGCCAGCAGCCCTCCGGGGGCCCAAGGGGGAGAGACCCAGTACTTC.